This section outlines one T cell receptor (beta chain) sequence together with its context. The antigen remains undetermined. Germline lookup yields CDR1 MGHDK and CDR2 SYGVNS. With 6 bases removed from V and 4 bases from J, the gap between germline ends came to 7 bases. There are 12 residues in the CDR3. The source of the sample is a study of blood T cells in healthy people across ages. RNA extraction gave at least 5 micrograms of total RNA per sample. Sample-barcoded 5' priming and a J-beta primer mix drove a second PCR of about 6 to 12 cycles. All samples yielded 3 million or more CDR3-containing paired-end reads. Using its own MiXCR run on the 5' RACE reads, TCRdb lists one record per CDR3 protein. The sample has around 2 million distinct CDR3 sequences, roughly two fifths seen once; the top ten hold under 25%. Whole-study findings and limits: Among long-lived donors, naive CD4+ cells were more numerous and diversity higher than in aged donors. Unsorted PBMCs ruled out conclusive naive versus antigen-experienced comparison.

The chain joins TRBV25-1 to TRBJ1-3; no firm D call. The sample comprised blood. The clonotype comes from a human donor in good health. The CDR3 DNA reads TGTGCCAGCAGCGAAGGGGGAAACACCATATATTTT. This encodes CASSEGGNTIYF.